The 25 T cell receptor beta chains listed next were all sequenced from one sample in a study of OX40 agonist ivuxolimab in advanced cancers. Profiling relied on immunoSEQ multiplex PCR, and the TCRdb table lists in-frame clones only, not all of them. Seen here are 75,000 to 95,000 clones, approximately 90% observed once, and the top ten hold roughly 9.6%. The sequences come from CD4+ or CD8+ T cells sorted from blood, collected in a trial of the OX40 agonist ivuxolimab. These TCRs come from an adult with an advanced solid tumor such as melanoma, head and neck, liver or kidney cancer.

V usage is TRBV30 and J usage is TRBJ2-1; TRBD2 matches 9 bases. The ends lost 4 bases at V and 8 bases at J; junction bases unmatched: 9. This CDR3 comprises 14 residues. CDR1 and CDR2 (germline): GTSNPN, SVGIG (reference sequence). The CDR3 sequence: CAWTRAGGPDEQFF. DNA of the CDR3: TGTGCCTGGACAAGGGCGGGGGGGCCCGATGAGCAGTTCTTC.

The chain couples TRBV10-3 to TRBJ2-3; no definite D call. V lost 3 bases, J lost 3 bases, and 13 bases lay in between. The germline V gene has CDR1 ENHRY and CDR2 SYGVKD. There are 15 residues in the CDR3. The CDR3 spells CAISDGVDWTDTQYF. DNA for the CDR3: TGTGCCATCAGTGACGGAGTCGATTGGACAGATACGCAGTATTTT.

This rearrangement joins TRBV29-1 to TRBJ2-1, with 10 positions matching TRBD2. The CDR3 extends over 17 amino acids. CDR1 is SQVTM and CDR2 is ANQGSEA in the germline V gene. The junction had 12 bases not matched to a gene; V was cut back by 6 bases and J by 1 base. This CDR3 is CSVAGTSATFSYNEQFF. CDR3 DNA sequence: TGCAGCGTCGCCGGGACTAGCGCCACGTTTTCCTACAATGAGCAGTTCTTC.

The chain carries TRBV9 and TRBJ2-3, with unresolved D. Trimming removed 0 bases at V and 6 bases at J, with 5 bases between. The CDR3 loop spans 12 amino acids. Germline V gene data show CDR1 as SGDLS and CDR2 as YYNGEE. The chain's CDR3 is CASSVGGDTQYF. The CDR3 DNA follows: TGTGCCAGCAGCGTAGGTGGCGATACGCAGTATTTT.

This clone was counted a single time. V gene TRBV4-1 combines with J gene TRBJ2-3; weak D call: TRBD2 (6 bases). Trimming took off 1 base at V and 0 bases at J, with 14 bases between the two ends. The CDR3 sequence is 17 residues long. CDR1 is MGHRA and CDR2 is YSYEKL in the germline V gene. This CDR3 is CASSQVWPSESTDTQYF. DNA for the CDR3: TGCGCCAGCAGCCAAGTTTGGCCTAGCGAGAGCACAGATACGCAGTATTTT.

The chain links TRBV7-9 to TRBJ1-2; 11 bases are shared with TRBD1. Germline V CDR1 and CDR2: SEHNR, FQNEAQ (reference sequence). The CDR3 spans 16 residues. The J segment lost 4 bases and the V segment lost 5 bases, leaving 9 bases of the junction unmatched. The DNA for the CDR3 is TGTGCCAGCAGCCACCTGGACAGGGGGCACGTCTATGGCTACACCTTC. It codes for CASSHLDRGHVYGYTF.

This clone was detected only once. The gene calls are TRBV9 and TRBJ2-1; TRBD2 matches 10 bases. V lost 3 bases and J lost 7; bases outside the gene matches: 7. Germline V gives CDR1 SGDLS, CDR2 YYNGEE. This CDR3 has 15 residues. The CDR3 DNA reads TGTGCCAGCAGCGCAGCGGGGGGGCCGGGGAATGAGCAGTTCTTC. Protein product: CASSAAGGPGNEQFF.

The chain links TRBV4-1 to TRBJ2-3, with TRBD2 matching over 8 bases. V was pared by 0 bases and J by 6 bases, with 8 bases of the junction left unmatched. Per germline, CDR1 MGHRA and CDR2 YSYEKL. The CDR3 is 16 amino acids. CDR3 DNA: TGCGCCAGCAGCCAAGATGAGTGGCGGGGGGCGGATACGCAGTATTTT. It codes for CASSQDEWRGADTQYF.

The chain is built from TRBV14 and TRBJ1-2; no firm D call. There are 13 residues in the CDR3. Germline lookup yields CDR1 SGHDN and CDR2 FVKESK. V was trimmed by 4 bases and J by 7 bases, leaving 13 bases between them. The CDR3 loop reads CASSPLRSFGYTF. CDR3 sequence (DNA): TGTGCCAGCAGCCCGTTGAGGTCTTTTGGCTACACCTTC.

The chain combines TRBV27 with TRBJ1-2; maybe TRBD1 (5 bases). CDR3 length: 16 residues. Deletions cut 6 bases from V and 3 bases from J, with 20 bases between. Germline V gene sequence: CDR1 MNHEY, CDR2 SMNVEV (reference sequence). In nucleotides, the CDR3 is TGTGCCAGCAGGCCCTTTCCCCGGGACGGAGACTATGGCTACACCTTC. The encoded protein is CASRPFPRDGDYGYTF.

The count of this clone is one. The chain's CDR3 is CASSEEGDYYGYTF. CDR3 DNA: TGTGCCAGCTCTGAAGAGGGAGACTACTATGGCTACACCTTC. This chain links TRBV7-2 with TRBJ1-2; no firm D call. The germline V gene encodes CDR1 SGHTA and CDR2 FQGNSA. Trimming removed 8 bases from V and 3 bases from J, with 16 bases in between. This CDR3 has 14 amino acids.

V is TRBV6-6 and J is TRBJ1-1; D not certain. The CDR3 is made up of 13 amino acids. From germline, CDR1 is MNHNY and CDR2 SVGAGI (reference sequence). Trimming cost V 0 bases and J 6 bases, with 8 bases left between them. CDR3 sequence: CASSYSFRAEAFF. CDR3 DNA: TGTGCCAGCAGTTACTCCTTCCGAGCTGAAGCTTTCTTT.

This clone has a handful of counts. The J gene is TRBJ1-4, the V gene TRBV10-1; D is unclear. CDR1 is WNHNN and CDR2 is SYGVQD in the germline V gene (reference sequence). The CDR3 contains 14 residues. Trimming removed 0 bases at V and 5 bases at J, with 7 bases between. This CDR3 is CASSESSGNEKLFF. CDR3 bases: TGCGCCAGCAGTGAGTCATCCGGGAATGAAAAACTGTTTTTT.

V usage is TRBV5-6 and J usage is TRBJ1-4, with D possibly TRBD1 on 5 matching bases. With 1 base removed from V and 8 bases from J, the gap between germline ends came to 9 bases. The CDR3 runs to 13 residues. Germline V gene lookup returns CDR1 SGHDT and CDR2 YYEEEE. CDR3 in DNA: TGTGCCAGCAGCTTGTGGGGGAGAGAAAAACTGTTTTTT. Protein product: CASSLWGREKLFF.

The rearrangement joins TRBV12-2 to TRBJ2-1; the table names TRBD2, a call not compared with the DNA. TRBV12-2 is an annotated pseudogene. This CDR3 is 16 amino acids long. Here the CDR3 reads CASRLRLAGGRYEQFF. DNA for the CDR3: TGTGCAAGTCGCTTGCGACTAGCGGGGGGGCGTTATGAGCAGTTCTTC.

The chain carries TRBV5-1 and TRBJ2-7, with D maybe TRBD1 (6 bases). Trimming cost V 0 bases and J 3 bases, with 22 bases left between them. This CDR3 is 18 amino acids long. Germline CDR1 and CDR2: SGHRS and YFSETQ. The CDR3 loop reads CASSLEVRPPGHHYEQYF. The CDR3 nucleotides read TGCGCCAGCAGCTTGGAAGTCCGACCACCGGGACACCACTACGAGCAGTACTTC. Complete variable domain (other parts from reference TRBV5-1 and TRBJ2-7): KAGVTQTPRYLIKTRGQQVTLSCSPISGHRSVSWYQQTPGQGLQFLFEYFSETQRNKGNFPGRFSGRQFSNSRSEMNVSTLELGDSALYLCASSLEVRPPGHHYEQYFGPGTRLTVT.

The rearrangement joins TRBV11-2 to TRBJ2-6; D may be TRBD1 (5 bases). Trimming pared 2 bases from V and 4 bases from J, leaving 12 bases between. CDR1 and CDR2 (germline): SGHAT, FQNNGV. The CDR3 sequence is 16 residues long. The CDR3 here is CASSLSGFLGANVLTF. The CDR3 DNA sequence: TGTGCCAGCAGCTTATCAGGGTTCTTGGGGGCCAACGTCCTGACTTTC. The whole variable domain, filled in from reference TRBV11-2 and TRBJ2-6, reads EAGVAQSPRYKIIEKRQSVAFWCNPISGHATLYWYQQILGQGPKLLIQFQNNGVVDDSQLPKDRFSAERLKGVDSTLKIQPAKLEDSAVYLCASSLSGFLGANVLTFGAGSRLTVL.

This chain joins TRBV9 and TRBJ2-5, with TRBD1 matching 8 bases. Germline V CDR1 and CDR2: SGDLS, YYNGEE. CDR3 size: 15 residues. With 3 bases clipped from V and 5 bases from J, the junction kept 9 bases outside the gene matches. For the CDR3, the DNA is TGTGCCAGCAGCGCAGGGGGCGCGGCCGAGGAGACCCAGTACTTC. It translates to CASSAGGAAEETQYF.

The V gene is TRBV6-5, the J gene TRBJ2-1; no definite D call. The CDR3 length is 14 residues. Germline V gene lookup returns CDR1 MNHEY and CDR2 SVGAGI. V lost 4 bases, J lost 6 bases, and 13 bases lay in between. CDR3 loop: CASSSLGGFNEQFF. The DNA of the CDR3 is TGTGCCAGCAGTTCACTGGGTGGGTTCAATGAGCAGTTCTTC.

This rearrangement joins TRBV4-2 to TRBJ1-1; 9 bases fit TRBD1. Germline V gene data show CDR1 as LGHNA and CDR2 as YNFKEQ. The CDR3 length is 16 residues. Trimming at V came to 0 bases and at J to 5 bases, leaving 7 bases not matched to a gene. The CDR3 sequence is CASSQDLGTGSTEAFF. The CDR3 DNA reads as TGTGCCAGCAGCCAAGACCTGGGGACAGGGAGTACTGAAGCTTTCTTT.

This clone was picked up one time. This rearrangement joins TRBV11-2 to TRBJ2-3; no definite D call. Per the germline V gene, CDR1 is SGHAT and CDR2 is FQNNGV. Trimming took 5 bases from V and 4 from J, leaving 10 bases between them. CDR3 length: 13 residues. The chain's CDR3 is CASSVYLADTQYF. The CDR3 nucleotides read TGTGCCAGCAGCGTATACTTGGCAGATACGCAGTATTTT.

Turning to this clone: At one end the junction does not follow the germline gene, possibly because of a read error. This chain connects TRBV7-7 to TRBJ2-3; 9 positions match TRBD2. The germline gives CDR1 SSHAT, CDR2 FNYEAQ (reference sequence). The CDR3 is 16 residues long. The CDR3 sequence is CASSLEWRGGQDTQYF. For the CDR3, the DNA is TGTGCTAGCAGCTTAGAATGGCGGGGGGGCCAAGATACGCAGTATTTT. Full variable domain (remainder filled in from reference TRBV7-7 and TRBJ2-3): GAGVSQSPRYKVTKRGQDVTLRCDPISSHATLYWYQQALGQGPEFLTYFNYEAQPDKSGLPSDRFSAERPEGSISTLTIQRTEQRDSAMYRCASSLEWRGGQDTQYFGPGTRLTVL.

This chain uses TRBV11-2 with TRBJ1-1; D is possibly TRBD1 (5 bases). CDR3 length equals 12 residues. CDR1 is SGHAT and CDR2 is FQNNGV in the germline V gene. The germline V and J ends were trimmed by 1 base and 6 bases, with 6 bases remaining between them. The DNA for the CDR3 is TGTGCCAGCAGCTTAGCGGGGGCTGAAGCTTTCTTT. Its translation is CASSLAGAEAFF.

This clone was seen a single time. The chain recombines TRBV9 with TRBJ2-7; D unclear. The CDR3 is 12 amino acids. V shed 4 bases and J shed 5 bases, with 10 bases lying between them. Germline V gene data show CDR1 as SGDLS and CDR2 as YYNGEE. In nucleotides, the CDR3 is TGTGCCAGCAGCAACAGTAGAGACGAGCAGTACTTC. It yields the protein CASSNSRDEQYF.

CDR3 DNA: TGTGCCAGCAGCCCGGAGGGGGGTGGGGTGCCGTTTGGCGAGCAGTACTTC. It encodes CASSPEGGGVPFGEQYF. The chain combines TRBV9 with TRBJ2-7, with D tentatively TRBD1 or TRBD2 (6 bases each). V lost 4 bases and J 6 bases, leaving 26 bases between the germline ends. The germline CDR1 and CDR2 sequences are SGDLS and YYNGEE. The CDR3 runs 17 residues.